The subject of this entry is one TCR beta chain. Its specificity is not known. This CDR3 spans 14 amino acids. V lost 3 bases to trimming and J lost 0 bases, with 9 bases between them. Per the germline V gene, CDR1 is DFQATT and CDR2 is SNEGSKA (reference sequence). This sample stems from a study of blood T cells in healthy people across ages. Study findings and constraints: More naive CD4+ cells and higher diversity marked long-lived donors relative to aged donors.

With a J-beta primer mix and a sample-barcoded 5' primer, a second PCR ran about 7 to 12 cycles. TCRdb re-derived calls from the 5' RACE reads in MiXCR, one entry per CDR3 protein. This sample yields approximately 810,000 distinct CDR3 sequences, of which more than 25% are seen a single time; approximately 15% belongs to the top ten. Sequencing used blood. This receptor was taken from a woman over 75 in good health. The genes are TRBV20-1 and TRBJ2-1, with D unresolved. CDR3 protein: CSASPSTSYNEQFF. The CDR3 DNA sequence: TGCAGTGCTAGTCCCAGTACCTCCTACAATGAGCAGTTCTTC.